One TCR beta chain is described in this entry. This CDR3 has 13 residues. V lost 7 bases, J lost 0 bases, and 0 bases stayed unmatched. Original processing notes: Estimates of nucleated cell counts were drawn from the amplification of reference gene primers. Clones were read by immunoSEQ multiplex PCR, and TCRdb kept only the in-frame ones, dropping some. From that table come the V and J calls and clone size; the DNA was used to work out D and trimming. Of about 150,000 clones listed, 87% are singletons. The record originates from a study of blood T cell repertoires in COVID-19. Across the whole study: There were acute and convalescent COVID-19 samples, and they came from the United States, Italy and Spain. Sources were T cells, B-cell-depleted T cells, or PBMCs; the material itself was cDNA or gDNA.

The chain carries TRBV12-3 or TRBV12-4 and TRBJ2-3, with TRBD2 matching 8 bases. The receptor's source is a woman aged 60-75 years with active or convalescent COVID-19. The sequenced sample was peripheral blood. CDR3 protein: CASTGGSTDTQYF. CDR3 DNA sequence: TGTGCCAGCACGGGGGGGAGCACAGATACGCAGTATTTT.